This TCR beta chain comes out of a study of cytomegalovirus exposure and HLA in healthy donors. The study, taken as a whole, reports: Confirmation in vitro established that a few CMV-associated chains were specific for CMV antigens.

The PCR made use of 60 Vbeta and 13 Jbeta primers. The protocol was immunoSEQ multiplex PCR, while the TCRdb copy is restricted to in-frame clones and leaves out a portion. The sample holds some 200,000 clones; around four fifths are singletons and the top ten take 6.5%. V shed 3 bases, J shed 6 bases, and the junction held 3 bases outside the gene matches. CDR3 length: 15 residues. Germline CDR1 SGHAT, CDR2 FQNNGV. Note on this clone: The antigen remains undetermined.

The chain recombines TRBV11-2 with TRBJ2-1; 12 positions agree with TRBD2. The sequencing input was PBMCs. This sequence was found in a woman aged 45-65 years in good health and CMV-seropositive. The chain's CDR3 is CASSFQTSGGNEQFF. In DNA form, the CDR3 reads TGTGCCAGCAGCTTCCAGACTAGCGGGGGCAATGAGCAGTTCTTC.